The subject of this entry is one T cell receptor (beta chain). Its antigen is as yet unknown. TCRdb independently ran MiXCR on the 5' RACE reads; one entry per CDR3 protein. The profile shows about 92,000 distinct CDR3 sequences, about 12% of them singletons. This sample was included in a study of spatial heterogeneity in lung cancer. The time point is: sample taken at primary tumor resection. Whole RNA came from tumor, nontumor lung or frozen PBMC and was sequenced without being sorted. Study-wide findings and caveats: Detection of ubiquitous tumor TCRs in blood was higher at resection than follow-up.

The specimen comprised PBMCs, sampled at surgery. This TCR derives from a male donor with early-stage non-small cell lung cancer.

In nucleotides, the CDR3 is TGCAGTGCTACAGGGGCGAGGGAGCAGTACTTC. As protein: CSATGAREQYF. The chain carries TRBV20-1 and TRBJ2-7, with D perhaps TRBD1 (6 bases). CDR1 is DFQATT, CDR2 SNEGSKA, per germline (reference sequence). V dropped 4 bases and J dropped 7 bases, with 11 bases sitting between them. This CDR3 is built from 11 residues.